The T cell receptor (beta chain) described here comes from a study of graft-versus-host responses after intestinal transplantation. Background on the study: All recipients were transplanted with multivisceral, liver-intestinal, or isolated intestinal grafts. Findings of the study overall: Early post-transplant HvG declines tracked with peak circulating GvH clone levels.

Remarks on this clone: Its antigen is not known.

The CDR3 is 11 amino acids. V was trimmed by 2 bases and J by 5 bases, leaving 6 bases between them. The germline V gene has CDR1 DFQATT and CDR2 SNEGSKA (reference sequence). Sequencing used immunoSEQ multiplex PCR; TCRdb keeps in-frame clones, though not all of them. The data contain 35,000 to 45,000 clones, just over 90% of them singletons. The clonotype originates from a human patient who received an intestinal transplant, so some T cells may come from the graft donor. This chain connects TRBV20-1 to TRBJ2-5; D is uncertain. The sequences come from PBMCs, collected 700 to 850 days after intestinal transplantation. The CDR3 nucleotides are TGCAGTGCTAGAAGTGGTGAGACCCAGTACTTC. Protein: CSARSGETQYF.